A single sample gave rise to the 23 T cell receptor beta chains below, sequenced in a study of neoadjuvant nivolumab and ipilimumab in lung cancer. Produced via immunoSEQ multiplex PCR; TCRdb's table is partial and in-frame only. The profile covers around 7,500 clones, with around 76% appearing a single time and 4% to 5.5% taken by the ten largest. Source: tumor tissue, taken after neoadjuvant nivolumab, alone or with ipilimumab, at or shortly before surgery. Receptor source: an adult with non-small cell lung cancer.

J is TRBJ1-1 and V is TRBV18; 8 nucleotides align to TRBD1. Germline CDR1 KGHSH, CDR2 LQKENI. The V and J ends lost 2 bases and 4 bases, in that order; junction bases with no gene match: 12. The CDR3 length is 17 residues. The CDR3 loop reads CASSPNGQGVGGTEAFF. CDR3 nucleotide sequence: TGTGCCAGCTCACCAAATGGACAGGGCGTGGGGGGCACTGAAGCTTTCTTT.

The rearrangement links TRBV29-1 to TRBJ2-6; D is possibly TRBD2 (6 bases). CDR3 length: 14 residues. Between the trimmed V and J ends, which lost 6 bases and 2 bases, there was a span of 11 bases. CDR1 and CDR2 from the germline V gene are SQVTM and ANQGSEA. CDR3 protein: CSVRLDTGANVLTF. The CDR3 DNA reads TGCAGCGTCCGACTAGACACTGGGGCCAACGTCCTGACTTTC.

This rearrangement joins TRBV7-9 to TRBJ2-1; no clear D gene. Between the trimmed V and J ends, which lost 0 bases and 3 bases, there was a span of 15 bases. Germline V gene lookup returns CDR1 SEHNR and CDR2 FQNEAQ (reference sequence). The CDR3 consists of 17 residues. CDR3 sequence: CASSLARFFSSYNEQFF. The CDR3 nucleotides are TGTGCCAGCAGCTTAGCTCGCTTTTTCTCAAGCTACAATGAGCAGTTCTTC.

This clone was observed a few times. V and J are TRBV6-1 and TRBJ2-4, with D possibly TRBD2 on 6 matching bases. The CDR3 runs 18 residues. V lost 2 bases, J lost 0 bases, and 17 bases lay in between. Per germline, CDR1 MNHNS and CDR2 SASEGT. The CDR3 loop is CASSELGGVALAKNIQYF. CDR3 in DNA: TGTGCCAGCAGTGAATTGGGGGGAGTTGCCCTAGCCAAAAACATTCAGTACTTC.

This chain links TRBV7-2 with TRBJ1-5, with 9 nucleotides matching TRBD1. The CDR3 sequence is 15 residues long. J gave up 6 bases and V 1 base, and 4 bases lay outside the gene matches. Germline values: CDR1 SGHTA, CDR2 FQGNSA. The CDR3 region has the DNA TGTGCCAGCAGCTTAGTACAGGGGGCAAGTCAGCCCCAGCATTTT. Translating it yields CASSLVQGASQPQHF.

The V gene is TRBV5-1, the J gene TRBJ2-1; possibly TRBD2 for D (5 bases). The germline V gene encodes CDR1 SGHRS and CDR2 YFSETQ. Between the trimmed V and J ends, which lost 5 bases and 8 bases, there was a span of 20 bases. This CDR3 contains 15 residues. The CDR3 sequence: CASSLPGVTVDEQFF. The DNA of the CDR3 is TGCGCCAGCAGTCTGCCCGGGGTCACGGTGGATGAGCAGTTCTTC.

This clone was seen a handful of times. This chain uses TRBV6-1 with TRBJ1-2, with D tentatively TRBD1 (6 bases). The V and J ends lost 0 bases and 4 bases respectively, with 12 bases between them. The CDR3 totals 15 residues. The germline V gene encodes CDR1 MNHNS and CDR2 SASEGT. CDR3 in DNA: TGTGCCAGCAGTGAAGCGGCCTCGGGGGCCTATGGCTACACCTTC. Amino acid sequence: CASSEAASGAYGYTF.

This clone has just a few counts. The V call is TRBV9, the J call TRBJ1-1; D is perhaps TRBD1 (6 bases). Trimming removed 3 bases at V and 1 base at J, with 13 bases between. Germline-derived CDR1 and CDR2 are SGDLS and YYNGEE. The CDR3 consists of 15 residues. CDR3 coding DNA: TGTGCCAGCAGCGCATGGACAGAAACGAACACTGAAGCTTTCTTT. Its protein is CASSAWTETNTEAFF.

This chain connects TRBV11-2 to TRBJ2-5, with D possibly TRBD2 on 6 matching bases. The CDR3 is made up of 15 amino acids. The germline gives CDR1 SGHAT, CDR2 FQNNGV. The ends were cut back, 1 base at V and 1 base at J, with 10 bases in the middle. CDR3 bases: TGTGCCAGCAGCTTAGGGGGAGGAATCCAAGAGACCCAGTACTTC. This sequence encodes CASSLGGGIQETQYF.

The V and J genes are TRBV7-9 and TRBJ1-4; D gene uncertain. Trimming left V 5 bases short and J 8 bases short, with 15 bases between. This CDR3 has 14 residues. Germline loops: CDR1 SEHNR, CDR2 FQNEAQ (reference sequence). The CDR3 region has the DNA TGTGCCAGCAGCCCGGGCCGAACTTACGAAAAACTGTTTTTT. This translates into CASSPGRTYEKLFF.

This chain joins TRBV19 and TRBJ1-5, with 12 positions matching TRBD1. This CDR3 has 15 amino acids. Germline assignment: CDR1 LNHDA and CDR2 SQIVND (reference sequence). Trimming at V came to 5 bases and at J to 5 bases, leaving 4 bases not matched to a gene. The CDR3 here is CASSPGTGGDQPQHF. CDR3 bases: TGTGCCAGTAGTCCCGGGACAGGGGGCGATCAGCCCCAGCATTTT.

This chain uses TRBV5-1 with TRBJ2-2; 9 positions agree with TRBD1. The CDR3 runs 16 residues. Germline V CDR1 and CDR2: SGHRS, YFSETQ. V gave up 3 bases and J gave up 5 bases; unmatched junction bases: 8. The CDR3 here is CASSYPGTGRTGELFF. DNA for the CDR3: TGCGCCAGCAGCTATCCCGGGACAGGGAGGACCGGGGAGCTGTTTTTT. Drawing the rest from reference TRBV5-1 and TRBJ2-2, the complete variable domain is KAGVTQTPRYLIKTRGQQVTLSCSPISGHRSVSWYQQTPGQGLQFLFEYFSETQRNKGNFPGRFSGRQFSNSRSEMNVSTLELGDSALYLCASSYPGTGRTGELFFGEGSRLTVL.

This clone is a singleton in its sample. The chain joins TRBV5-4 to TRBJ2-7; either TRBD1 or TRBD2 may fit D (5 bases each). Per germline, CDR1 SGHNT and CDR2 YYREEE (reference sequence). Trimming shortened V by 3 bases and J by 2 bases, and 12 bases separated the two germline ends. This CDR3 spans 14 amino acids. The CDR3 region is CASSSKRGTYEQYF. CDR3 sequence (DNA): TGTGCCAGCAGCTCTAAACGGGGCACCTACGAGCAGTACTTC.

The V and J genes are TRBV5-1 and TRBJ1-3; D is unclear. The CDR3 extends over 14 amino acids. The V gene lost 0 bases and the J gene lost 6 bases, with 10 bases spanning the gap. Germline CDR1 and CDR2: SGHRS and YFSETQ. The DNA of the CDR3 is TGCGCCAGCAGCTTGGACGGGCGCGAAAACACCATATATTTT. This codes for CASSLDGRENTIYF.

The rearrangement uses TRBV11-2 and TRBJ1-1, with D hard to call. The CDR3 spans 13 residues. V lost 0 bases, J lost 1 base, and 3 bases lay in between. CDR1 is SGHAT and CDR2 is FQNNGV in the germline V gene. CDR3 DNA sequence: TGTGCCAGCAGCTTAGACAGGAACACTGAAGCTTTCTTT. Protein sequence: CASSLDRNTEAFF.

V gene TRBV28 combines with J gene TRBJ2-1; 9 bases map to TRBD1. Germline V gene data show CDR1 as MDHEN and CDR2 as SYDVKM. V was pared by 3 bases and J by 9 bases, with 3 bases of the junction left unmatched. The CDR3 extends over 13 amino acids. The CDR3 loop is CASSLLQGAEQFF. The CDR3 coding sequence is TGTGCCAGCAGTTTGCTACAGGGGGCTGAGCAGTTCTTC.

The genes are TRBV6-5 and TRBJ1-2; D perhaps matches TRBD1 (5 bases). Deletions cut 5 bases from V and 2 bases from J, with 15 bases between. Germline CDR1 reads MNHEY; CDR2 reads SVGAGI. This CDR3 comprises 15 residues. CDR3 sequence reads: CASSLRTKGNYGYTF. In DNA, the CDR3 is TGTGCCAGCAGTCTCAGGACAAAAGGCAACTATGGCTACACCTTC.

The V and J genes are TRBV28 and TRBJ1-1; D unclear. The germline gives CDR1 MDHEN, CDR2 SYDVKM. This CDR3 region has 15 residues. Trimming took 4 bases from V and 0 from J, leaving 12 bases between them. The CDR3 loop reads CASSSGHSVNTEAFF. The CDR3 DNA reads TGTGCCAGCAGTTCGGGTCACTCAGTGAACACTGAAGCTTTCTTT.

The chain combines TRBV4-1 with TRBJ1-4, with D possibly being TRBD1 (6 bases). The ends were cut back, 4 bases at V and 5 bases at J, with 14 bases in the middle. The CDR3 is made up of 15 amino acids. CDR1 is MGHRA and CDR2 is YSYEKL in the germline V gene. The DNA of the CDR3 is TGCGCCAGCAGCCCTCTCAGGGGCGGAAATGAAAAACTGTTTTTT. The encoded protein is CASSPLRGGNEKLFF.

The V call is TRBV5-1, the J call TRBJ2-1, with TRBD2 identical over 13 bases. Trimming at V came to 3 bases and at J to 8 bases, leaving 5 bases not matched to a gene. From germline, CDR1 is SGHRS and CDR2 YFSETQ. The CDR3 has 15 residues. The CDR3 DNA is TGCGCCAGCAGCTGGGGAACTAGCGGGAGGGATGAGCAGTTCTTC. Protein: CASSWGTSGRDEQFF.

The rearrangement links TRBV5-1 to TRBJ2-1; D could derive from TRBD1 or TRBD2 (5 bases each). In germline, CDR1 is SGHRS, CDR2 YFSETQ. The ends were cut back, 4 bases at V and 7 bases at J, with 9 bases in the middle. The CDR3 loop spans 12 amino acids. The CDR3 loop reads CASSRGENEQFF. The CDR3 region has the DNA TGCGCCAGCAGCAGAGGGGAGAATGAGCAGTTCTTC.

The rearrangement joins TRBV6-6 to TRBJ1-1, with D uncertain. CDR1 is MNHNY and CDR2 is SVGAGI in the germline V gene (reference sequence). Trimming removed 0 bases from V and 10 bases from J, with 15 bases in between. The CDR3 spans 14 residues. CDR3 DNA sequence: TGTGCCAGCAGTTACTCGAGAGCGGAGTACGGAGCTTTCTTT. Translation: CASSYSRAEYGAFF.

The rearrangement joins TRBV11-1 to TRBJ2-1, with 7 bases aligning to TRBD2. With 3 bases clipped from V and 4 bases from J, the junction kept 3 bases outside the gene matches. This CDR3 region has 14 residues. Germline values: CDR1 SGHAT, CDR2 FQDESV (reference sequence). The CDR3 DNA reads as TGTGCCAGCAGCTTCCTAGCGGAGTACAATGAGCAGTTCTTC. The encoded protein is CASSFLAEYNEQFF.